Shown below are 17 T cell receptor beta chains from a single sample sequenced in a study of human T cells and chemical hapten exposure. The time point is: patch test 1, 2 weeks after DPC sensitization. As to treatment: therapeutic diphenylcyclopropenone sensitization with weekly scalp DPC. One entry per CDR3 protein results from TCRdb running MiXCR on the RACE reads. The table lists about 340,000 distinct CDR3 sequences, around 7% of them singletons. The starting material was whole blood, obtained in connection with sensitization to the hapten diphenylcyclopropenone (DPC). The receptors originated from a woman in her late teens or twenties with alopecia areata. Some clones in this sample may be carry-over from other donors' samples.

This clonotype occurred a few times. V is TRBV7-6 and J is TRBJ2-1, with D possibly called TRBD1 or TRBD2 (7 bases each). CDR1 is SGHVS, CDR2 FNYEAQ, per germline. V was pared by 5 bases and J by 6 bases, with 20 bases between. The CDR3 is 16 residues long. The CDR3 DNA reads TGTGCCAGCAGCGGCCAACAGGGGAGGGTCGGCAATGAGCAGTTCTTC. Protein product: CASSGQQGRVGNEQFF.

This clonotype was found a few times. The chain joins TRBV20-1 to TRBJ2-3, with no clear D. This CDR3 contains 15 residues. Trimming stripped 1 base from V and 1 base from J, with 12 bases between. CDR1 is DFQATT and CDR2 is SNEGSKA in the germline V gene (reference sequence). The CDR3 is CSARVWLVGTDTQYF. CDR3 bases: TGCAGTGCTAGAGTTTGGCTAGTCGGCACAGATACGCAGTATTTT.

This clonotype has a handful of counts. The rearrangement links TRBV6-6 to TRBJ1-2; 7 bases map to TRBD1. The ends lost 5 bases at V and 0 bases at J; junction bases unmatched: 9. The CDR3 spans 16 residues. Germline V gene data show CDR1 as MNHNY and CDR2 as SVGAGI (reference sequence). The CDR3 nucleotides read TGTGCCAGCAGTCCCAATACCGGGACAGCTAACTATGGCTACACCTTC. The encoded protein is CASSPNTGTANYGYTF.

V usage is TRBV5-1 and J usage is TRBJ2-7, with 8 bases aligning to TRBD1. In germline, CDR1 is SGHRS, CDR2 YFSETQ. Trimming at V came to 7 bases and at J to 5 bases, leaving 2 bases not matched to a gene. The CDR3 has 11 amino acids. This chain's CDR3 is CASQTGDEQYF. CDR3 nucleotide sequence: TGCGCCAGCCAGACAGGGGACGAGCAGTACTTC.

There are many counts of this clonotype. V is TRBV5-6 and J is TRBJ2-3; 7 nucleotides line up with TRBD2. The CDR3 runs to 14 residues. J lost 0 bases, V lost 4 bases, and 2 bases had no gene match. CDR1 and CDR2 from the germline V gene are SGHDT and YYEEEE. For the CDR3, the DNA is TGTGCCAGCAGCCCGGGGGGAAGCACAGATACGCAGTATTTT. It yields the protein CASSPGGSTDTQYF.

The rearrangement joins TRBV29-1 to TRBJ1-4; TRBD1 might be the D (5 bases). The CDR3 extends over 11 amino acids. Germline CDR1 is SQVTM and CDR2 is ANQGSEA. The V end lost 4 bases, the J end lost 7 bases, and 7 bases lay between the germline ends. The CDR3 DNA sequence: TGCAGCGTTGGAGACAGTGAAAAACTGTTTTTT. Its translation is CSVGDSEKLFF. Full variable domain (missing parts from reference TRBV29-1 and TRBJ1-4): SAVISQKPSRDICQRGTSLTIQCQVDSQVTMMFWYRQQPGQSLTLIATANQGSEATYESGFVIDKFPISRPNLTFSTLTVSNMSPEDSSIYLCSVGDSEKLFFGSGTQLSVL.

This clonotype has more than one count but fewer than ten. CDR3 region: CASSYNRGGTEAFF. Written as DNA, the CDR3 is TGTGCCAGCAGTTATAACAGGGGAGGGACTGAAGCTTTCTTT. This rearrangement joins TRBV6-5 to TRBJ1-1; 7 bases fit TRBD1. Germline CDR1 is MNHEY and CDR2 is SVGAGI. V lost 3 bases to trimming and J lost 5 bases; unmatched junction nucleotides: 6. The CDR3 has 14 amino acids.

This clonotype occurred many times. This chain joins TRBV4-3 and TRBJ2-3; the D call may be TRBD1 or TRBD2 (5 bases each). The V end lost 3 bases, the J end lost 7 bases, and 11 bases lay between the germline ends. Germline V gives CDR1 LGHNA, CDR2 YSLEER. This CDR3 comprises 13 residues. The CDR3 DNA is TGCGCCAGCAGCCAGGGGGTGGGCCATACGCAGTATTTT. Its translation is CASSQGVGHTQYF.

This clonotype was detected a few times. The chain couples TRBV4-1 to TRBJ2-2; D tentatively fits TRBD1 or TRBD2 (6 bases each). This CDR3 contains 15 residues. Germline V gene lookup returns CDR1 MGHRA and CDR2 YSYEKL. V was cut by 4 bases and J by 4 bases, with 13 bases left in between. The CDR3 region has the DNA TGCGCCAGCAGCCTTGGGGGGCCGCGCACCGGGGAGCTGTTTTTT. This codes for CASSLGGPRTGELFF.

In this sample, this clonotype turned up a few times. The chain has TRBV18 and TRBJ1-1; TRBD1 matches at 8 bases. The CDR3 has 15 residues. The V gene's germline CDR1 is KGHSH and CDR2 LQKENI. V was clipped by 4 bases and J by 8 bases; unmatched bases: 12. The CDR3 sequence is CASSLYSGGEGEAFF. The CDR3, as DNA: TGTGCCAGCTCACTCTACTCAGGGGGCGAGGGGGAAGCTTTCTTT.

This clonotype was counted between two and nine times. The chain is built from TRBV27 and TRBJ1-1, with D unclear. The CDR3 covers 15 residues. Trimming took off 5 bases at V and 0 bases at J, with 13 bases between the two ends. Looked up from germline, CDR1 is MNHEY and CDR2 is SMNVEV (reference sequence). The CDR3 DNA reads TGTGCCAGCAGTCCGCCGGACGGAATGAACACTGAAGCTTTCTTT. It yields the protein CASSPPDGMNTEAFF.

In its sample, this clonotype was seen a few times. V gene TRBV15 combines with J gene TRBJ2-7; 10 bases align to TRBD2. The CDR3 contains 14 residues. The ends lost 0 bases at V and 4 bases at J; junction bases unmatched: 0. The germline gives CDR1 LNHNV, CDR2 YYDKDF (reference sequence). This CDR3 is CATSREAGGYEQYF. The CDR3 nucleotides read TGTGCCACCAGCAGAGAAGCGGGGGGGTACGAGCAGTACTTC. Looking up the rest from reference TRBV15 and TRBJ2-7 gives the full variable domain: DAMVIQNPRYQVTQFGKPVTLSCSQTLNHNVMYWYQQKSSQAPKLLFHYYDKDFNNEADTPDNFQSRRPNTSFCFLDIRSPGLGDTAMYLCATSREAGGYEQYFGPGTRLTVT.

This clonotype has a handful of counts. The genes are TRBV2 and TRBJ2-1; D is perhaps TRBD1 (5 bases). In germline, CDR1 is SNHLY, CDR2 FYNNEI. Trimming shortened V by 6 bases and J by 12 bases, and 18 bases separated the two germline ends. The CDR3 extends over 13 amino acids. The CDR3, as DNA: TGTGCCAGCAGCGGACCCCAGGGTGGCGGGCAGTTCTTC. Its translation is CASSGPQGGGQFF. Complete variable domain (other parts from reference TRBV2 and TRBJ2-1): EPEVTQTPSHQVTQMGQEVILRCVPISNHLYFYWYRQILGQKVEFLVSFYNNEISEKSEIFDDQFSVERPDGSNFTLKIRSTKLEDSAMYFCASSGPQGGGQFFGPGTRLTVL.

This clonotype was detected a few times. V and J are TRBV15 and TRBJ2-3; D remains unclear. The CDR3 loop spans 14 amino acids. The V end lost 1 base, the J end lost 6 bases, and 11 bases lay between the germline ends. Germline V gene data show CDR1 as LNHNV and CDR2 as YYDKDF (reference sequence). For the CDR3, the DNA is TGTGCCACCAGCAGAGGAATCTGGCAGGATACGCAGTATTTT. Protein product: CATSRGIWQDTQYF.

This clonotype was counted at least ten times. This chain connects TRBV28 to TRBJ1-4; D perhaps matches TRBD1 (5 bases). The CDR3 sequence is 14 residues long. Per the germline V gene, CDR1 is MDHEN and CDR2 is SYDVKM. V was cut by 8 bases and J by 7 bases, with 17 bases left in between. The CDR3: CASSTGTVSEKLFF. As DNA, the CDR3 is TGTGCCAGCTCGACCGGGACGGTCTCTGAAAAACTGTTTTTT.

This clonotype was seen a few times. The V and J genes are TRBV7-2 and TRBJ1-2, with a possible D match to TRBD1 (5 bases). V was trimmed by 0 bases and J by 2 bases, leaving 13 bases between them. Germline CDR1 SGHTA, CDR2 FQGNSA. The CDR3 totals 16 residues. The CDR3 region has the DNA TGTGCCAGCAGCTTAGCGGGTTCGGGGGTCAACTATGGCTACACCTTC. As protein: CASSLAGSGVNYGYTF. Together with reference TRBV7-2 and TRBJ1-2, the CDR3 gives the full variable domain: GAGVSQSPSNKVTEKGKDVELRCDPISGHTALYWYRQSLGQGLEFLIYFQGNSAPDKSGLPSDRFSAERTGGSVSTLTIQRTQQEDSAVYLCASSLAGSGVNYGYTFGSGTRLTVV.

This chain joins TRBV6-1 and TRBJ1-2; TRBD1 matches at 7 bases. The CDR3 covers 14 residues. Germline V gene sequence: CDR1 MNHNS, CDR2 SASEGT. J was trimmed by 0 bases and V by 6 bases; bases with no gene match: 4. The CDR3 loop reads CASREDRTNYGYTF. CDR3 bases: TGTGCCAGCAGAGAGGACAGGACTAACTATGGCTACACCTTC.